This TCR beta chain is drawn from a study of graft-versus-host responses after intestinal transplantation. Turning to the study itself: The study gave all recipients anti-thymocyte globulin induction, then tacrolimus and steroids for approximately three years.

This CDR3 is built from 14 residues. Germline CDR1 is SGDLS and CDR2 is YYNGEE. V was clipped by 4 bases and J by 9 bases, with 19 bases between them. Profiled with immunoSEQ multiplex PCR; TCRdb holds only in-frame clones, not every one. This sample has tens of thousands of clones, with 80% to 90% found just once. Overall study findings and caveats: GvH clones surfaced in recipient marrow, some emerging earlier in ileum or blood. Early after transplant, HvG declines were associated with peak levels of circulating GvH clones. Individuals who had graft-donor T cell macrochimerism had allografts that showed high graft-versus-host to host-versus-graft clonal ratios.

On this clone: Antigen: not known.

The chain has TRBV9 and TRBJ2-5; D is possibly TRBD2 (6 bases). The material sequenced was PBMCs, taken 26 days after transplant. The sequence derives from a human patient who received an intestinal transplant, so some T cells may come from the graft donor. CDR3 coding DNA: TGTGCCAGCAGCCTGATCAGCGGGCCTGAGGCCCAGTACTTC. This translates into CASSLISGPEAQYF.